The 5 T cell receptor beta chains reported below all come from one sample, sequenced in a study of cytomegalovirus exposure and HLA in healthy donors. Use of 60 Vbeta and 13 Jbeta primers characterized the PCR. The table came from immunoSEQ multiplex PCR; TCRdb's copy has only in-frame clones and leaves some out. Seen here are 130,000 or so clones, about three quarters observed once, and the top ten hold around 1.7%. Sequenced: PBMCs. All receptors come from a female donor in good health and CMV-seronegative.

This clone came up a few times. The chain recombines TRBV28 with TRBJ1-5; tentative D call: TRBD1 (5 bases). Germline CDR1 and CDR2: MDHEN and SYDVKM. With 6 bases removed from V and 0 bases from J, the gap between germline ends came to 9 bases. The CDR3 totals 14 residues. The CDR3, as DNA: TGTGCCAGCAGGCCGGGGGGTAGCAATCAGCCCCAGCATTTT. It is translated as CASRPGGSNQPQHF.

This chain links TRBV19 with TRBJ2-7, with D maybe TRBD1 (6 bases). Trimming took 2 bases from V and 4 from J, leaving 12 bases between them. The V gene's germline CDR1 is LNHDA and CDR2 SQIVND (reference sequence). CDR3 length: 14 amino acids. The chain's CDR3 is CASSIRTAVYEQYF. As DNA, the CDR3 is TGTGCCAGTAGTATAAGGACAGCAGTTTACGAGCAGTACTTC.

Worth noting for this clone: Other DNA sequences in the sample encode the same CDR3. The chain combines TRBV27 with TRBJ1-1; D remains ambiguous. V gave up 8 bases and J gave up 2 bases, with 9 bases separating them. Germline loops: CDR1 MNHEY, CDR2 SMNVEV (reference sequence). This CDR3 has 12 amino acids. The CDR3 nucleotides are TGTGCCAGCCGGGAACCTAACACTGAAGCTTTCTTT. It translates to CASREPNTEAFF.

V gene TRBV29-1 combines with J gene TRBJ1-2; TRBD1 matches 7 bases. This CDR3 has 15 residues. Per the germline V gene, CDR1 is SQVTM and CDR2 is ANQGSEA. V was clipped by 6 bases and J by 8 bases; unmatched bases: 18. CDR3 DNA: TGCAGCGTCTCAAGACAACAAAAGGGGGCGGGAGGCTACACCTTC. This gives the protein CSVSRQQKGAGGYTF.

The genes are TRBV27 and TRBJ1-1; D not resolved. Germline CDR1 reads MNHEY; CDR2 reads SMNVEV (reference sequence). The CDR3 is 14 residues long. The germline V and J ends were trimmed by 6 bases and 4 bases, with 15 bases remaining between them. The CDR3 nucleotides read TGTGCCAGCAGCTCCTCGGAGGCGGTCACTGAAGCTTTCTTT. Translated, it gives CASSSSEAVTEAFF.